This TCR beta chain was identified during a study of sequential checkpoint blockade in melanoma. The method was immunoSEQ multiplex PCR; TCRdb's version includes in-frame clones alone and lacks a portion of them. The sample records more than 6,500 clones, roughly 28% being singletons. This clone showed up just a few times. Treatment meaning: randomized to nivolumab then ipilimumab (arm A) or the reverse (arm B). From germline, CDR1 is GTSNPN and CDR2 SVGIG (reference sequence). The CDR3 runs 14 residues. Trimming stripped 0 bases from V and 4 bases from J, with 12 bases between. Sequences were derived from tumor tissue (inferred from file names), sampled from a patient given nivolumab and ipilimumab in sequence. V gene TRBV30 combines with J gene TRBJ1-2; tentative D call: TRBD1 (5 bases). This clonotype was obtained from a human donor with melanoma. For the CDR3, the DNA is TGTGCCTGGAGTGTGGCAGGGCGAATCTATGGCTACACCTTC. Its translation is CAWSVAGRIYGYTF.